Below, 17 T cell receptor beta chains from the same sample are listed, as sequenced in a study of prognosis after radiotherapy for stage I lung cancer. From genomic DNA, two-round multiplex PCR was used to amplify TCR beta CDR3. The use of primers specific to each TRBV and TRBJ gene characterized first-round PCR. TCRdb reprocessed the multiplex PCR reads via MiXCR and lists one record per CDR3 protein. The table records about 17,000 distinct CDR3 sequences, approximately 15% of them present only once. This specimen consisted of PBMCs, obtained before or after stereotactic body radiation therapy (not recorded which). The source is a donor over 45 with non-small cell lung cancer.

At least ten counts were recorded for this clonotype. The chain couples TRBV6-1 to TRBJ2-7, with D tentatively TRBD1 or TRBD2 (5 bases each). Trimming pared 4 bases from V and 6 bases from J, leaving 16 bases between. Germline CDR1 MNHNS, CDR2 SASEGT. The CDR3 is 14 amino acids. The CDR3 is CASSGDRQEPEQYV. The CDR3 DNA reads as TGTGCCAGCAGTGGGGACCGGCAGGAACCCGAGCAGTACGTC.

The rearrangement links TRBV6-1 to TRBJ2-2; 9 positions agree with TRBD1. The CDR3 extends over 16 amino acids. The V gene's germline CDR1 is MNHNS and CDR2 SASEGT. Trimming at V came to 2 bases and at J to 3 bases, leaving 4 bases not matched to a gene. CDR3 residues: CASSETGGVYTGELFF. The CDR3 nucleotides are TGTGCCAGCAGTGAAACAGGGGGCGTTTACACCGGGGAGCTGTTTTTT.

This clonotype was seen many times. CDR3 in DNA: TGCAGCTACAGGGGGCGAAAGGAGTACACTGAAGCTTTCTTT. Protein product: CSYRGRKEYTEAFF. The chain links TRBV29-1 to TRBJ1-1; 9 nucleotides agree with TRBD1. Trimming removed 8 bases from V and 3 bases from J; junction bases left unmatched: 10. This CDR3 has 14 residues. Germline V CDR1 and CDR2: SQVTM, ANQGSEA.

This clonotype is medium-sized (0.01 to 0.1%). V is TRBV12-3 or TRBV12-4 and J is TRBJ2-3, with D possibly matching TRBD2 (7 bases). The CDR3 totals 15 residues. Trimming cost V 6 bases and J 2 bases, with 15 bases left between them. In DNA form, the CDR3 reads TGTGCCAGCAGGGGAGGGGGGACCACCACAGATACGCAGTATTTT. Its translation: CASRGGGTTTDTQYF.

Note on this clonotype: A much larger clone lies a single base off, so this may be a read error. J is TRBJ2-1 and V is TRBV12-3 or TRBV12-4; TRBD2 matches 10 bases. CDR3 length equals 16 residues. The CDR3, as DNA: TGTGCCTGCAAAAGCGGGAGCGGGGGGGCCCACAATGAGCAGTCCTTC. Protein: CACKSGSGGAHNEQSF.

This clonotype has a count of ten or more. The chain uses TRBV7-2 and TRBJ2-3, with a possible D match to TRBD2 (6 bases). V shed 6 bases and J shed 1 base, with 17 bases lying between them. The germline V gene encodes CDR1 SGHTA and CDR2 FQGNSA. The CDR3 contains 16 residues. CDR3 in DNA: TGTGCCAGCAGACTAATATTAGGAGGGGGCACAGATACGCAGTATTTT. Translated: CASRLILGGGTDTQYF.

V usage is TRBV6-2 or TRBV6-3 and J usage is TRBJ2-7, with TRBD2 matching 9 bases. Germline lookup yields CDR1 MNHEY and CDR2 SVGEGT. J lost 5 bases, V lost 8 bases, and 7 bases had no gene match. CDR3 length equals 13 residues. CDR3 protein: CASSVASGNEQYF. The CDR3 DNA sequence: TGTGCCAGCTCTGTGGCTAGCGGGAACGAGCAGTACTTC.

A word on this clonotype: A far larger clone differs by one base, so this is likely a read error. The chain carries TRBV6-8 and TRBJ2-7; a weak D match, TRBD2 (5 bases). The CDR3 totals 13 residues. Looked up from germline, CDR1 is MNHGY and CDR2 is SAAAGT. CDR3 sequence: CVSRLMYGGEQYV. The CDR3 DNA reads as TGTGTCAGCAGACTAATGTATGGCGGCGAGCAGTACGTC.

This clonotype was detected ten times or more. This rearrangement joins TRBV9 to TRBJ2-3, with unresolved D. Per germline, CDR1 SGDLS and CDR2 YYNGEE. This CDR3 contains 13 residues. V was pared by 4 bases and J by 1 base, with 7 bases between. As DNA, the CDR3 is TGTGCCAGCAGCCCCGGCGGCACAGATACGCAGTATTTT. It yields the protein CASSPGGTDTQYF.

This clonotype was seen only a few times. The chain links TRBV20-1 to TRBJ1-6; TRBD1 might be the D (5 bases). The CDR3 covers 14 residues. Germline V gene data show CDR1 as DFQATT and CDR2 as SNEGSKA (reference sequence). Trimming cost V 3 bases and J 9 bases, with 15 bases left between them. This chain's CDR3 is CSASTQGGLSPLHF. DNA for the CDR3: TGCAGTGCTAGCACCCAGGGAGGCCTTTCACCCCTCCACTTT.

This sequence joins TRBV12-3 or TRBV12-4 and TRBJ2-1; tentatively, D is TRBD2 (10 bases). CDR3 length: 18 amino acids. The germline V and J ends were trimmed by 3 bases and 5 bases, with 23 bases remaining between them. CDR3 amino acids: CASSLPTSGTGRHNEQFF. The CDR3 coding sequence is TGTGCCAGCAGTTTGCCTACTAGCGGGACAGGGCGGCACAATGAGCAGTTCTTC.

This clonotype occurred many times. The V and J genes are TRBV30 and TRBJ2-1; TRBD2 matches 9 bases. The junction had 9 bases not matched to a gene; V was cut back by 5 bases and J by 7 bases. Germline lookup yields CDR1 GTSNPN and CDR2 SVGIG (reference sequence). This CDR3 is built from 14 residues. The CDR3, as DNA: TGTGCCTGGGCCTCGGGGCGGGAGGGGAATGAGCAGTTCTTC. This translates into CAWASGREGNEQFF.

This clonotype was observed many times. The chain couples TRBV12-3 or TRBV12-4 to TRBJ2-5, with TRBD2 identical over 9 bases. CDR3 length equals 16 residues. J was trimmed by 2 bases and V by 4 bases; bases with no gene match: 8. In nucleotides, the CDR3 is TGTGCCAGCAGTTCCAGACTAGCGGACTTACAAGAGACCCAGTACTTC. This sequence encodes CASSSRLADLQETQYF.

This clonotype has at least ten counts. The chain employs TRBV19 and TRBJ2-5; 10 nucleotides match TRBD1. CDR3 length: 14 residues. J gave up 6 bases and V 3 bases, and 4 bases lay outside the gene matches. Germline V lookup: CDR1 LNHDA, CDR2 SQIVND (reference sequence). The CDR3 DNA follows: TGTGCCAGTAGTATGGGACAGGGGCTACAGACCCAGTACTTC. Its protein product is CASSMGQGLQTQYF.

This clonotype was recorded many times. The rearrangement joins TRBV20-1 to TRBJ1-2, with D possibly being TRBD1 (6 bases). Germline CDR1 reads DFQATT; CDR2 reads SNEGSKA (reference sequence). The germline V and J ends were trimmed by 0 bases and 3 bases, with 17 bases remaining between them. The CDR3 spans 16 residues. For the CDR3, the DNA is TGCAGTGCTAGAGATTATGGGGGCGAGAATGACTATGGCTACACCTTC. Its translation is CSARDYGGENDYGYTF.

This clonotype came up many times. The rearrangement joins TRBV9 to TRBJ2-7; no firm D call. Germline V gene data show CDR1 as SGDLS and CDR2 as YYNGEE. The CDR3 is 14 amino acids. V lost 0 bases and J 2 bases, leaving 9 bases between the germline ends. CDR3 residues: CASSVGLVPYEQYF. CDR3 bases: TGTGCCAGCAGCGTAGGGCTAGTCCCCTACGAGCAGTACTTC.

This clonotype was observed many times. The chain couples TRBV19 to TRBJ2-2, with D possibly being TRBD1 (5 bases). V dropped 3 bases and J dropped 6 bases, with 11 bases sitting between them. Germline lookup yields CDR1 LNHDA and CDR2 SQIVND (reference sequence). CDR3 length equals 14 residues. Here the CDR3 reads CASSISRAAGELFF. CDR3 bases: TGTGCCAGTAGTATTTCCAGGGCGGCCGGGGAGCTGTTTTTT.